Given below is one T cell receptor (beta chain) in context. Those enrolled in Seattle joined during active infection and were followed longitudinally afterward. Original handling: Amplification of reference gene primers was used by the study to estimate nucleated cell counts. The assay was immunoSEQ multiplex PCR, and TCRdb's table has in-frame clones only and misses some. Clonal size and the V and J genes are those of that table, whereas D and trimming came from the DNA. This table holds some 94,000 clones, around 88% found once. From germline, CDR1 is KGHSH and CDR2 LQKENI. V lost 2 bases, J lost 2 bases, and 16 bases lay in between. The CDR3 has 17 residues. The sample is drawn from a study of blood T cell repertoires in COVID-19. Across the whole study: T cells, B-cell-depleted T cells, or PBMCs provided the cDNA or gDNA that served as material.

The gene calls are TRBV18 and TRBJ1-5, with D perhaps TRBD1 (5 bases). This clonotype originated in a woman in her fifties or sixties with COVID-19, enrolled during active disease. The specimen sequenced was peripheral blood. The CDR3 here is CASSPGAGFEGNQPQHF. CDR3 nucleotides: TGTGCCAGCTCACCAGGGGCAGGGTTTGAGGGCAATCAGCCCCAGCATTTT.